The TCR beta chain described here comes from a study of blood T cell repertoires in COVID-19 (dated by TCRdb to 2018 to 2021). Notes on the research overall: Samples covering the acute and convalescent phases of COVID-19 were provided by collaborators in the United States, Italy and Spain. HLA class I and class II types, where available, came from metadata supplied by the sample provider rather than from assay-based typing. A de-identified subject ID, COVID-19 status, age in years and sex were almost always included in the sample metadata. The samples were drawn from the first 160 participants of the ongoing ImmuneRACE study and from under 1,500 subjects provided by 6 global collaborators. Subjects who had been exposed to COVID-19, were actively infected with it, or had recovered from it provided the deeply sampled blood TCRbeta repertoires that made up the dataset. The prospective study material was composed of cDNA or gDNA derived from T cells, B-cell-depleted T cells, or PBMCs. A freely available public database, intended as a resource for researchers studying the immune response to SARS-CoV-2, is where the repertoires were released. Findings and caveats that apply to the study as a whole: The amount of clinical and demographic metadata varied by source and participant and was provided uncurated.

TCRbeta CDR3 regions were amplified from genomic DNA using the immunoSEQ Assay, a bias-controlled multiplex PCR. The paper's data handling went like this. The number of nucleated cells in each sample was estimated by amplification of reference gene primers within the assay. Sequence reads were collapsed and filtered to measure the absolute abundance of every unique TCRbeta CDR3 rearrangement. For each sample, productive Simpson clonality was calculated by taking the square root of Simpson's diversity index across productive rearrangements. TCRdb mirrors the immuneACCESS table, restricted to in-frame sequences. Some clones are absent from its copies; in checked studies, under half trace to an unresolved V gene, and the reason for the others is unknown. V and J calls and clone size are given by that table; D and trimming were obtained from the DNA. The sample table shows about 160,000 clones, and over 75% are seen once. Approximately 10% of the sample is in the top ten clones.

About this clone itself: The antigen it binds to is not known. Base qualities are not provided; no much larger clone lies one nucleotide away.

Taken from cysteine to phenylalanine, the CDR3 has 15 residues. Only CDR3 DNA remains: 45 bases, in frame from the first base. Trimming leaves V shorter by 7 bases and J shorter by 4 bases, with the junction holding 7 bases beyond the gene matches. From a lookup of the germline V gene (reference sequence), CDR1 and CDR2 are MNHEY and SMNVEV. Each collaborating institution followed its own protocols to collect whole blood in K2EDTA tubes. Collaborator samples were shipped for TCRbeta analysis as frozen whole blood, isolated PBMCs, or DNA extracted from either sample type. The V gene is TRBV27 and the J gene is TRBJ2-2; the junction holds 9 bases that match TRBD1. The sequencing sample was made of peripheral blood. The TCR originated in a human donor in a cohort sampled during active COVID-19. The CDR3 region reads CASKQGAHFTGELFF. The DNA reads TGTGCCAGCAAACAGGGGGCGCATTTCACCGGGGAGCTGTTTTTT.